This T cell receptor beta chain derives from a study of technical replicates of blood from several donors. TCRdb's table, derived via immunoSEQ multiplex PCR, lists solely in-frame clones and lacks some. The sample has around 80,000 clones; 75% to 95% are singletons. The CDR3 is made up of 16 amino acids. Germline trimming cut 0 bases from V and 2 bases from J; bases unmatched to any gene: 4. Per the germline V gene, CDR1 is SGHRS and CDR2 is YFSETQ. The sequence came from a human donor in good health. Sample: T cells isolated from PBMCs. The V gene is TRBV5-1, the J gene TRBJ2-7; TRBD2 matches 11 bases. The DNA of the CDR3 is TGCGCCAGCAGCTTGGCCAGACTAGCGGGGACCTACGAGCAGTACTTC. It specifies CASSLARLAGTYEQYF.